Presented here are 20 T cell receptor beta chains from one specimen sequenced in a study of blood T cells in healthy people across ages. The authors ran a second PCR of about 6 to 11 cycles using a sample-barcoded 5' primer and a J-beta primer mix. TCRdb independently ran MiXCR on the 5' RACE reads; one entry per CDR3 protein. This sample has around 1,000,000 distinct CDR3 sequences, with 20% to 25% found just once. This same sample was also part of a study on T cells of mothers and their children.

Sequencing was done on a sample of blood. The origin of the receptors is a girl aged 2 to 9 in good health.

Comment on this clonotype: Since no conserved phenylalanine or tryptophan closes the CDR3, a read error is the likely cause. In DNA, the CDR3 is TGTGCCAGCATGAGCGCCAGCAACACTGAAGCTTTCCTT. This gives the protein CASMSASNTEAFL. This rearrangement joins TRBV12-3 or TRBV12-4 to TRBJ1-1; D gene ambiguous. The length of the CDR3 is 13 residues. The V end was cut by 7 bases, the J end by 2 bases, with 11 bases between.

This clonotype showed up just a few times. The rearrangement uses TRBV28 and TRBJ2-4; 7 bases line up with TRBD2. V dropped 5 bases and J dropped 7; count of bases not matched to a gene: 17. The CDR3 loop spans 17 amino acids. The germline CDR1 and CDR2 sequences are MDHEN and SYDVKM. CDR3 sequence (DNA): TGTGCCAGCAGTACTCAAGCTAGCGGCTCCTTCGGGAACATTCAGTACTTC. Translation: CASSTQASGSFGNIQYF.

This clonotype occurred a few times. V gene TRBV29-1 combines with J gene TRBJ2-7, with TRBD2 identical over 8 bases. This CDR3 is 14 amino acids long. Trimming cost V 7 bases and J 3 bases; bases outside gene matches: 11. Germline lookup yields CDR1 SQVTM and CDR2 ANQGSEA. Here the CDR3 reads CSARSGLGGYEQYF. The DNA for the CDR3 is TGCAGCGCCCGGTCGGGACTAGGAGGCTACGAGCAGTACTTC.

In this sample, this clonotype turned up a few times. The V gene is TRBV29-1, the J gene TRBJ2-7; possibly TRBD1 for D (5 bases). V lost 0 bases and J lost 0, with 9 bases in between. The germline V gene has CDR1 SQVTM and CDR2 ANQGSEA. The CDR3 spans 14 residues. The CDR3 is CSVEEQESSYEQYF. The CDR3 region has the DNA TGCAGCGTTGAAGAACAGGAGAGCTCCTACGAGCAGTACTTC.

This chain links TRBV28 with TRBJ1-4; weak D call: TRBD1 (5 bases). V was trimmed by 8 bases and J by 6 bases, leaving 13 bases between them. The germline V gene encodes CDR1 MDHEN and CDR2 SYDVKM. The CDR3 covers 13 residues. CDR3 DNA: TGTGCCAGCGAGGATGGAGGGGATGAAAAACTGTTTTTT. Translated, it gives CASEDGGDEKLFF.

This clonotype was observed a few times. The chain couples TRBV12-3 or TRBV12-4 to TRBJ2-1; 7 bases are shared with TRBD2. V shed 0 bases, J shed 4 bases, and the junction held 3 bases outside the gene matches. The CDR3 has 15 residues. CDR3 in DNA: TGTGCCAGCAGTTTAGCAGCGGGGATGTACAATGAGCAGTTCTTC. Translation gives CASSLAAGMYNEQFF.

There are a few counts of this clonotype. This chain connects TRBV6-6 to TRBJ2-3; tentatively, D is TRBD1 or TRBD2 (5 bases each). In germline, CDR1 is MNHNY, CDR2 SVGAGI (reference sequence). Trimming removed 2 bases from V and 14 bases from J, with 11 bases in between. The CDR3 totals 11 residues. CDR3 protein: CASSYGGPRYF. In DNA, the CDR3 is TGTGCCAGCAGTTACGGGGGACCTCGGTATTTT.

The genes are TRBV6-1 and TRBJ2-6, with D possibly being TRBD1 or TRBD2 (6 bases each). Germline V gene sequence: CDR1 MNHNS, CDR2 SASEGT. The CDR3 runs to 15 residues. Trimming stripped 6 bases from V and 0 bases from J, with 9 bases between. As DNA, the CDR3 is TGTGCCAGCAGGGGGGGCCACTCTGGGGCCAACGTCCTGACTTTC. Amino acids: CASRGGHSGANVLTF.

Worth noting for this clonotype: Compared with germline, one end of the junction differs, possibly owing to a read error. The chain couples TRBV5-1 to TRBJ2-4, with D maybe TRBD2 (6 bases). The CDR3 length is 15 residues. Germline CDR1 and CDR2: SGHRS and YFSETQ. CDR3 in amino acids: CVSSLDTAGKNIQYF. The CDR3 DNA reads as TGCGTCAGCAGCTTGGATACAGCGGGCAAAAACATTCAGTACTTC.

The gene calls are TRBV5-1 and TRBJ2-1; 12 bases match TRBD2. The CDR3 covers 16 residues. The J segment lost 8 bases and the V segment lost 3 bases, leaving 9 bases of the junction unmatched. The V gene's germline CDR1 is SGHRS and CDR2 YFSETQ. DNA of the CDR3: TGCGCCAGCAGCTGGCTACTAGCGGGAGGAGACGATGAGCAGTTCTTC. The encoded protein is CASSWLLAGGDDEQFF.

The genes are TRBV29-1 and TRBJ2-6; D is ambiguous. Germline V gene sequence: CDR1 SQVTM, CDR2 ANQGSEA. Trimming removed 7 bases at V and 4 bases at J, with 14 bases between. This CDR3 spans 14 amino acids. The CDR3 DNA follows: TGCAGCGCTGATACGGACGGAGGGGCCAACGTCCTGACTTTC. Encoded protein: CSADTDGGANVLTF.

The J gene is TRBJ2-2, the V gene TRBV27; no reliable D call. Per the germline V gene, CDR1 is MNHEY and CDR2 is SMNVEV (reference sequence). Trimming stripped 4 bases from V and 8 bases from J, with 23 bases between. The CDR3 runs 17 residues. CDR3 in amino acids: CASSSREVHASSGELFF. The CDR3 nucleotides are TGTGCCAGCAGTTCTAGAGAGGTTCACGCTTCCTCAGGGGAGCTGTTTTTT.

J is TRBJ2-1 and V is TRBV4-3, with 7 bases lining up with TRBD2. V was pared by 0 bases and J by 5 bases, with 4 bases of the junction left unmatched. The germline V gene has CDR1 LGHNA and CDR2 YSLEER. CDR3 length: 15 amino acids. The DNA for the CDR3 is TGCGCCAGCAGCCAAGAAGCGGGATGGAACAATGAGCAGTTCTTC. It yields the protein CASSQEAGWNNEQFF.

The chain carries TRBV7-6 and TRBJ2-7; the D is unclear. The germline V gene has CDR1 SGHVS and CDR2 FNYEAQ. The CDR3 is made up of 13 amino acids. V was clipped by 5 bases and J by 5 bases, with 13 bases between them. The DNA of the CDR3 is TGTGCCAGCAGCGGCTCGGCCCCCCACGAGCAGTACTTC. Its protein product is CASSGSAPHEQYF.

The chain employs TRBV5-5 and TRBJ2-5; 10 nucleotides agree with TRBD2. The CDR3 has 17 residues. CDR1 and CDR2 (germline): SGHKS, YYEKEE (reference sequence). V was clipped by 1 base and J by 6 bases; unmatched bases: 12. This CDR3 is CASSLPSVAGGGQTQYF. For the CDR3, the DNA is TGTGCCAGCAGCTTGCCGTCTGTAGCGGGGGGCGGACAGACCCAGTACTTC.

This chain uses TRBV5-5 with TRBJ1-2; D gene uncertain. V shed 4 bases and J shed 14 bases, with 18 bases lying between them. The CDR3 runs 12 residues. Germline values: CDR1 SGHKS, CDR2 YYEKEE (reference sequence). The CDR3 DNA reads as TGTGCCAGCAGCCCTCAGTACGGAAGAATAACCTTC. It translates to CASSPQYGRITF.

This clonotype was seen repeatedly, ten times or more. V is TRBV10-3 and J is TRBJ2-1; no clear D gene. The CDR3 contains 12 residues. V lost 6 bases to trimming and J lost 9 bases, with 12 bases between them. CDR1 and CDR2 from the germline V gene are ENHRY and SYGVKD. CDR3 sequence: CAIRDPFGEQFF. The CDR3 DNA reads as TGTGCCATCAGGGACCCTTTTGGTGAGCAGTTCTTC.

This clonotype has a handful of counts. J is TRBJ2-2 and V is TRBV29-1; a weak D match, TRBD1 (5 bases). Germline V lookup: CDR1 SQVTM, CDR2 ANQGSEA. This CDR3 has 16 amino acids. Trimming cost V 4 bases and J 0 bases, with 15 bases left between them. The CDR3, as DNA: TGCAGCGTTGTGGATAGGGGCGTTACGAACACCGGGGAGCTGTTTTTT. It codes for CSVVDRGVTNTGELFF.

The genes are TRBV20-1 and TRBJ2-7, with a tentative D call TRBD2 (5 bases). The germline V and J ends were trimmed by 2 bases and 1 base, with 9 bases remaining between them. Germline V lookup: CDR1 DFQATT, CDR2 SNEGSKA (reference sequence). The CDR3 consists of 13 residues. For the CDR3, the DNA is TGCAGTGCTAGATTCGAGGGTTCCTACGAGCAGTACTTC. Its translation is CSARFEGSYEQYF.

This clonotype was observed a handful of times. The chain has TRBV7-8 and TRBJ1-2; weak D call: TRBD1 (5 bases). The CDR3 has 15 residues. Trimming cost V 1 base and J 4 bases, with 13 bases left between them. Germline V gives CDR1 SGHVS, CDR2 FQNEAQ. CDR3 protein: CASSLEGRAVYGYTF. In DNA form, the CDR3 reads TGTGCCAGCAGCTTAGAAGGCAGGGCTGTCTATGGCTACACCTTC.